A selection of T cell receptor beta chains follows, all from one sample in a study of post-analysis software for immune sequencing data. TCRdb independently ran MiXCR on the PCR reads; one entry per CDR3 protein. The sample has roughly 600,000 distinct CDR3 sequences, 44% seen once. Source material: blood. These receptors all stem from a girl between 5 and 17 years old with multiple sclerosis. Each CDR3 is given with its conserved first and last residue. D genes are given only for firm matches. Expanded clones get a size class; other rows say once, few or many, or leave the size out.

length	size	V	J	D	CDR3	DNA
14	NA	TRBV29-1	TRBJ1-2	TRBD1	CSVAGTGSNYGYTF	TGCAGCGTTGCCGGGACAGGATCTAACTATGGCTACACCTTC
14	NA	TRBV29-1	TRBJ1-1	TRBD1	CSVEGTGGRAEAFF	TGCAGCGTTGAAGGGACAGGGGGTAGGGCTGAAGCTTTCTTT
16	NA	TRBV20-1	TRBJ1-2	TRBD1	CSATPGQGAWDYGYTF	TGCAGTGCTACCCCGGGACAGGGGGCTTGGGACTATGGCTACACCTTC
17	NA	TRBV3-1	TRBJ2-5	NA	CASSQDNRASRGETQYF	TGCGCCAGCAGCCAAGATAATAGGGCCAGCCGAGGAGAGACCCAGTACTTC
11	few	TRBV12-3/TRBV12-4	TRBJ2-1	NA	CASSRGYEQFF	TGTGCCAGCAGCAGAGGGTATGAGCAGTTCTTC
13	NA	TRBV20-1	TRBJ1-1	TRBD1	CSAPRGRGTEAFF	TGCAGTGCTCCCAGGGGGCGAGGAACTGAAGCTTTCTTT
15	NA	TRBV13	TRBJ2-3	TRBD2	CASSFTSGYTDTQYF	TGTGCCAGCAGCTTTACTAGCGGGTACACAGATACGCAGTATTTT
15	NA	TRBV12-3/TRBV12-4	TRBJ1-1	TRBD1	CASSLGQASNTEAFF	TGTGCCAGCAGTTTGGGACAGGCCTCGAACACTGAAGCTTTCTTT
16	NA	TRBV5-1	TRBJ2-7	NA	CASSSRWGGGAYEQYF	TGCGCCAGCAGCTCCCGATGGGGAGGGGGAGCCTACGAGCAGTACTTC
15	few	TRBV4-2	TRBJ2-7	TRBD1	CASSQDRGQNYEQYF	TGTGCCAGTAGCCAAGATAGGGGGCAGAACTACGAGCAGTACTTC
16	once	TRBV7-9	TRBJ2-3	NA	CASSSRPDWYTDTQYF	TGTGCCAGCAGCTCCCGGCCGGACTGGTACACAGATACGCAGTATTTT
14	NA	TRBV12-3/TRBV12-4	TRBJ2-7	TRBD1	CASTRTGGFYEQYF	TGTGCCAGCACCAGGACAGGGGGCTTCTACGAGCAGTACTTC
16	NA	TRBV11-3	TRBJ2-5	TRBD2	CASSWGLAGERETQYF	TGTGCCAGCAGCTGGGGACTAGCGGGAGAAAGAGAGACCCAGTACTTC
12	NA	TRBV7-2	TRBJ2-3	NA	CASSLFGDTQYF	TGTGCCAGCAGCTTATTTGGGGATACGCAGTATTTT
17	NA	TRBV7-6	TRBJ2-5	TRBD2	CASSSRTSGRYQETQYF	TGTGCCAGCAGCTCCCGGACTAGCGGGAGGTACCAAGAGACCCAGTACTTC
15	NA	TRBV28	TRBJ2-7	TRBD2	CASSLMLAGGGEQYF	TGTGCCAGCAGTTTAATGCTAGCGGGAGGCGGCGAGCAGTACTTC
13	NA	TRBV12-3/TRBV12-4	TRBJ1-2	NA	CASSTRSGYGYTF	TGTGCCAGCAGCACTAGGTCGGGCTATGGCTACACCTTC
13	NA	TRBV29-1	TRBJ2-1	TRBD2	CSSLLSGRNEQFF	TGCAGCTCCCTCCTTAGCGGGAGAAATGAGCAGTTCTTC
15	NA	TRBV4-2	TRBJ2-1	NA	CASSQRRGGGHEQFF	TGTGCCAGCAGCCAACGGCGGGGTGGAGGGCATGAGCAGTTCTTC
13	few	TRBV20-1	TRBJ1-2	NA	CSAREGQDYGYTF	TGCAGTGCTAGGGAGGGGCAAGACTATGGCTACACCTTC
19	NA	TRBV12-3/TRBV12-4	TRBJ2-3	TRBD2	CASSLGPLEREWGTDTQYF	TGTGCCAGCAGTTTAGGACCGTTAGAGCGGGAGTGGGGCACAGATACGCAGTATTTT
17	NA	TRBV15	TRBJ2-1	TRBD2	CATSRDLSSGATNEQFF	TGTGCCACCAGCAGAGATCTCTCTAGCGGGGCCACCAATGAGCAGTTCTTC
14	NA	TRBV20-1	TRBJ2-7	TRBD2	CSARLRTSYYEQYF	TGCAGTGCTAGATTGCGGACTAGCTATTACGAGCAGTACTTC
14	few	TRBV29-1	TRBJ2-1	TRBD1	CSVGGGELLNEQFF	TGCAGCGTTGGAGGGGGCGAGCTTCTGAATGAGCAGTTCTTC